This T cell receptor beta chain appears in the sequencing data of a study of T cells in Graves' hyperthyroidism and ophthalmopathy. Study details: Prior to any treatment, at the point of initial diagnosis, peripheral blood was collected.

TCR beta CDR3 regions were amplified from RNA. The HTBI set primed first-round TCR CDR3 RT-PCR. TCRdb reprocessed the multiplex PCR reads via MiXCR and lists one record per CDR3 protein. The profile shows 400,000 to 500,000 distinct CDR3 sequences, around 13% of them singletons. Study findings and constraints: Blood also showed most of the thyroid clonotypes that were expanded above 0.001.

This clonotype has a count of ten or more. The antigen is not known. Input material: blood. This sequence was found in a young woman with Graves' hyperthyroidism.

The CDR3 protein is CASSPRRPSTNEKLFF. The CDR3 DNA sequence: TGTGCCAGCTCACCAAGGAGACCTTCAACTAATGAAAAACTGTTTTTT. The chain has TRBV18 and TRBJ1-4; D gene ambiguous. The germline V and J ends were trimmed by 2 bases and 0 bases, with 10 bases remaining between them. Germline V gives CDR1 KGHSH, CDR2 LQKENI. The CDR3 contains 16 residues.